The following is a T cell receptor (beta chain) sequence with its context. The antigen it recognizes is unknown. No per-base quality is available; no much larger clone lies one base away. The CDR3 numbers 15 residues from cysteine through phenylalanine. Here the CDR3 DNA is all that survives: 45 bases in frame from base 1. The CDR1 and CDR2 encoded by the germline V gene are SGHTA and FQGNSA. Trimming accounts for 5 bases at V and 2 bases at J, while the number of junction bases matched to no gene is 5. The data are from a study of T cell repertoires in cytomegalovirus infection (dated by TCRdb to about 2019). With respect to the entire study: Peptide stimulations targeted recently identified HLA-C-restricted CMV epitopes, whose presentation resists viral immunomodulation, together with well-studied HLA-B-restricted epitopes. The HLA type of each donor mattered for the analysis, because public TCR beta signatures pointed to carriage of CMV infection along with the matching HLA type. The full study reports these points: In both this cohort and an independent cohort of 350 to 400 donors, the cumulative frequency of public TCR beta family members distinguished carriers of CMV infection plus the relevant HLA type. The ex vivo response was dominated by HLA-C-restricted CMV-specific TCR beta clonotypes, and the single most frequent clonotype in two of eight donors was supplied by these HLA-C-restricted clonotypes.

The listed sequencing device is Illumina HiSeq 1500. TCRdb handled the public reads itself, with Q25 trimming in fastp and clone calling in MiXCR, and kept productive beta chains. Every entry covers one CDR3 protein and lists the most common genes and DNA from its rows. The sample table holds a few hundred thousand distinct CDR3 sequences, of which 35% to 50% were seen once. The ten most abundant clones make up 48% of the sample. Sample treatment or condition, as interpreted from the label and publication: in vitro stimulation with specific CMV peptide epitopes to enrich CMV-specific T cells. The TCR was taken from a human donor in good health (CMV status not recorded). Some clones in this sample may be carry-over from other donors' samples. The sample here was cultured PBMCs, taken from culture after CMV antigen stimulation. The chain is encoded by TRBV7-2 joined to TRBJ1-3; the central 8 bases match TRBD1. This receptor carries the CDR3 CASSLRGPTGNTIYF. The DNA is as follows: TGTGCCAGCAGCCTCAGGGGGCCCACTGGAAACACCATATATTTT.